These 31 T cell receptor beta chains were all obtained from the same sample, sequenced in a study of circulating and synovial CD4+ cells in juvenile arthritis. Generated by immunoSEQ multiplex PCR, the TCRdb table keeps only in-frame clones and is missing some. Of about 32,000 clones detected, about 95% appear once; the ten largest clones hold roughly 0.74%. The sequenced sample was CD4+ T cells from blood. The receptors shown here come from a human donor with juvenile idiopathic arthritis.

The chain recombines TRBV5-1 with TRBJ2-1; D is perhaps TRBD1 (5 bases). Trimming pared 0 bases from V and 0 bases from J, leaving 16 bases between. Germline-derived CDR1 and CDR2 are SGHRS and YFSETQ. The CDR3 totals 18 residues. The CDR3 is CASSLAPGKSSSYNEQFF. The CDR3, as DNA: TGCGCCAGCAGCTTGGCCCCAGGGAAAAGCAGCTCCTACAATGAGCAGTTCTTC. Full variable domain (outside the CDR3, taken from reference TRBV5-1 and TRBJ2-1): KAGVTQTPRYLIKTRGQQVTLSCSPISGHRSVSWYQQTPGQGLQFLFEYFSETQRNKGNFPGRFSGRQFSNSRSEMNVSTLELGDSALYLCASSLAPGKSSSYNEQFFGPGTRLTVL.

V is TRBV6-1 and J is TRBJ2-7; D unresolved. The ends were cut back, 4 bases at V and 0 bases at J, with 7 bases in the middle. The CDR3 sequence is 13 residues long. In germline, CDR1 is MNHNS, CDR2 SASEGT. The CDR3 protein is CASSVESSYEQYF. As DNA, the CDR3 is TGTGCCAGCAGTGTTGAGAGCTCCTACGAGCAGTACTTC.

The rearrangement uses TRBV2 and TRBJ2-7, with TRBD1 identical over 10 bases. The CDR3 totals 13 residues. V gave up 4 bases and J gave up 6 bases; unmatched junction bases: 3. Germline V CDR1 and CDR2: SNHLY, FYNNEI. This CDR3 reads CASSGRTGGEQYF. CDR3 nucleotide sequence: TGTGCCAGCAGTGGGCGGACAGGGGGCGAGCAGTACTTC.

In this sample, this clone turned up a few times. This chain joins TRBV19 and TRBJ1-1; 11 nucleotides align to TRBD1. CDR1 and CDR2 from the germline V gene are LNHDA and SQIVND (reference sequence). CDR3 size: 14 residues. The junction had 4 bases not matched to a gene; V was cut back by 6 bases and J by 4 bases. The CDR3 loop reads CASSTGTGGTEAFF. The CDR3 DNA reads as TGTGCCAGTAGCACCGGGACAGGGGGCACTGAAGCTTTCTTT.

The rearrangement uses TRBV9 and TRBJ2-7, with TRBD1 identical over 7 bases. The germline gives CDR1 SGDLS, CDR2 YYNGEE. V dropped 3 bases and J dropped 4; count of bases not matched to a gene: 13. CDR3 length: 16 amino acids. The CDR3 sequence: CASSAFDRVSPYEQYF. For the CDR3, the DNA is TGTGCCAGCAGCGCCTTTGACAGGGTATCGCCTTACGAGCAGTACTTC.

The chain couples TRBV18 to TRBJ2-5; tentative D call: TRBD2 (5 bases). This CDR3 spans 13 amino acids. Germline CDR1 reads KGHSH; CDR2 reads LQKENI. The germline V and J ends were trimmed by 4 bases and 4 bases, with 10 bases remaining between them. The CDR3 here is CASSQNRGETQYF. For the CDR3, the DNA is TGTGCCAGCTCACAAAACCGGGGAGAGACCCAGTACTTC.

The V gene is TRBV7-2, the J gene TRBJ1-5; TRBD1 aligns across 8 bases. The germline V gene has CDR1 SGHTA and CDR2 FQGNSA. V dropped 5 bases and J dropped 0; count of bases not matched to a gene: 3. The CDR3 runs 15 residues. The CDR3 sequence is CASSQTGASNQPQHF. CDR3 sequence (DNA): TGTGCCAGCAGCCAGACAGGGGCTAGCAATCAGCCCCAGCATTTT.

V and J are TRBV11-3 and TRBJ2-7, with 8 bases matching TRBD2. The CDR3 runs 18 residues. The germline gives CDR1 SGHNT, CDR2 YENEEA. With 0 bases clipped from V and 2 bases from J, the junction kept 12 bases outside the gene matches. Written as DNA, the CDR3 is TGTGCCAGCAGCTTAGATAACCCCCGACTAGCGTTAACCTACGAGCAGTACTTC. Translation: CASSLDNPRLALTYEQYF.

The chain carries TRBV10-1 and TRBJ2-2, with D possibly matching TRBD1 (5 bases). Trimming removed 10 bases from V and 3 bases from J, with 12 bases in between. This CDR3 has 13 amino acids. Germline values: CDR1 WNHNN, CDR2 SYGVQD (reference sequence). CDR3 sequence reads: CAKIGHYTGELFF. The CDR3 DNA reads as TGCGCCAAAATAGGACACTACACCGGGGAGCTGTTTTTT.

The chain recombines TRBV5-1 with TRBJ2-1; D is undetermined. This CDR3 has 15 amino acids. V lost 4 bases and J lost 5, with 16 bases in between. From germline, CDR1 is SGHRS and CDR2 YFSETQ. CDR3: CASSIVMESHNEQFF. DNA for the CDR3: TGCGCCAGCAGCATCGTAATGGAGTCCCACAATGAGCAGTTCTTC.

The J gene is TRBJ1-2, the V gene TRBV5-8; D perhaps matches TRBD1 (5 bases). The CDR3 is 13 amino acids. The germline V and J ends were trimmed by 4 bases and 4 bases, with 11 bases remaining between them. Germline-derived CDR1 and CDR2 are SGHTS and YDEGEE. CDR3 in amino acids: CASSPRAFYGYTF. CDR3 sequence (DNA): TGTGCCAGCAGCCCCAGGGCCTTCTATGGCTACACCTTC.

This rearrangement joins TRBV18 to TRBJ1-3; 9 positions match TRBD1. V lost 2 bases, J lost 2 bases, and 10 bases stayed unmatched. CDR1 is KGHSH, CDR2 LQKENI, per germline. This CDR3 spans 18 amino acids. The CDR3 spells CASSPFSGTGTPGNTIYF. The CDR3 DNA is TGTGCCAGCTCACCATTCTCCGGGACAGGGACGCCTGGAAACACCATATATTTT.

This rearrangement joins TRBV7-9 to TRBJ1-1; no clear D. Germline lookup yields CDR1 SEHNR and CDR2 FQNEAQ (reference sequence). The CDR3 has 14 residues. V was shortened by 5 bases and J by 3 bases, with 13 bases between the two germline ends. CDR3 loop: CASSTRWQDTEAFF. The CDR3 region has the DNA TGTGCCAGCAGCACCCGGTGGCAGGACACTGAAGCTTTCTTT.

This rearrangement joins TRBV30 to TRBJ2-3; 8 nucleotides align to TRBD2. Germline V gene data show CDR1 as GTSNPN and CDR2 as SVGIG (reference sequence). After removal of 4 bases from V and 4 bases from J, the junction contained 13 bases not matched to a gene. The CDR3 has 16 amino acids. The CDR3 loop is CAWKSGGGGYADTQYF. The DNA of the CDR3 is TGTGCCTGGAAGTCGGGAGGGGGGGGTTATGCAGATACGCAGTATTTT.

The gene calls are TRBV7-3 and TRBJ2-2; the match to TRBD1 covers 7 bases. Trimming removed 5 bases from V and 6 bases from J; junction bases left unmatched: 6. Germline CDR1 SGHTA, CDR2 FQGTGA. CDR3 length: 14 residues. In nucleotides, the CDR3 is TGTGCCAGCAGCAACCGGGGACAGTCCGGGGAGCTGTTTTTT. Residues: CASSNRGQSGELFF.

The chain couples TRBV9 to TRBJ1-3; D is undetermined. The CDR3 spans 15 residues. The germline V gene encodes CDR1 SGDLS and CDR2 YYNGEE. With 4 bases removed from V and 4 bases from J, the gap between germline ends came to 15 bases. The chain's CDR3 is CASSPLGAAGNTIYF. Written as DNA, the CDR3 is TGTGCCAGCAGCCCACTGGGAGCAGCCGGAAACACCATATATTTT.

This chain connects TRBV6-6 to TRBJ2-3; possibly TRBD2 for D (5 bases). CDR1 is MNHNY, CDR2 SVGAGI, per germline (reference sequence). This CDR3 region has 13 residues. Trimming cost V 7 bases and J 3 bases, with 11 bases left between them. The CDR3 DNA follows: TGTGCCAGCAATCCCCGGACTACAGATACGCAGTATTTT. Protein sequence: CASNPRTTDTQYF.

J is TRBJ2-7 and V is TRBV19; a weak D match, TRBD2 (6 bases). Trimming pared 5 bases from V and 6 bases from J, leaving 14 bases between. Germline V gene sequence: CDR1 LNHDA, CDR2 SQIVND (reference sequence). CDR3 length: 13 residues. CDR3 residues: CASSATSPGEQYF. The CDR3 DNA sequence: TGTGCCAGTAGTGCTACTAGCCCTGGCGAGCAGTACTTC.

The V gene is TRBV7-2, the J gene TRBJ2-7, with D perhaps matching TRBD2 (7 bases). The CDR3 spans 16 residues. Germline V gives CDR1 SGHTA, CDR2 FQGNSA. V lost 4 bases and J 0 bases, leaving 16 bases between the germline ends. CDR3 nucleotides: TGTGCCAGCAGCTCCCGTACCGCGGGGGCCTCCTACGAGCAGTACTTC. Translated, it gives CASSSRTAGASYEQYF.

J is TRBJ2-6 and V is TRBV19; D remains ambiguous. Trimming took 7 bases from V and 2 from J, leaving 6 bases between them. Germline assignment: CDR1 LNHDA and CDR2 SQIVND (reference sequence). The CDR3 totals 13 residues. In nucleotides, the CDR3 is TGTGCCAGTACCTTTCCTGGGGCCAACGTCCTGACTTTC. It codes for CASTFPGANVLTF.

V gene TRBV18 combines with J gene TRBJ2-7, with TRBD2 identical over 9 bases. The CDR3 is made up of 16 amino acids. The V and J ends lost 1 base and 1 base, in that order; junction bases with no gene match: 5. Germline assignment: CDR1 KGHSH and CDR2 LQKENI. In DNA, the CDR3 is TGTGCCAGCTCACCACTCAAGCGGGGGGTTTCCTACGAGCAGTACTTC. It yields the protein CASSPLKRGVSYEQYF.

This chain links TRBV29-1 with TRBJ2-1; 7 nucleotides agree with TRBD1. The V gene's germline CDR1 is SQVTM and CDR2 ANQGSEA. The CDR3 covers 14 residues. Losses at the gene ends were 5 bases for V and 7 bases for J; bases not matched to a gene: 11. Written as DNA, the CDR3 is TGCAGCGTTTCCCCGGGACAGTATTTTAATGAGCAGTTCTTC. Translation gives CSVSPGQYFNEQFF.

This clone has just one count. The rearrangement joins TRBV18 to TRBJ2-5; 7 bases line up with TRBD1. Germline V CDR1 and CDR2: KGHSH, LQKENI. This CDR3 region has 15 residues. Trimming cost V 3 bases and J 2 bases; bases outside gene matches: 6. CDR3 nucleotides: TGTGCCAGCTCACCGGACAGGAGAGGACAAGAGACCCAGTACTTC. Translating it yields CASSPDRRGQETQYF.

The chain uses TRBV7-9 and TRBJ2-1, with TRBD2 identical over 10 bases. CDR1 and CDR2 (germline): SEHNR, FQNEAQ (reference sequence). Germline trimming cut 2 bases from V and 9 bases from J; bases unmatched to any gene: 13. The CDR3 spans 17 residues. The CDR3 nucleotides read TGTGCCAGCAGCTTACCTTATAAAGCGGGAGGGCCGGGTGAGCAGTTCTTC. Translation: CASSLPYKAGGPGEQFF.

The rearrangement joins TRBV2 to TRBJ1-5; 7 nucleotides agree with TRBD1. V lost 4 bases to trimming and J lost 2 bases; unmatched junction nucleotides: 11. Germline CDR1 is SNHLY and CDR2 is FYNNEI. There are 17 residues in the CDR3. The CDR3 is CASSVVVQGLGNQPQHF. CDR3 sequence (DNA): TGTGCCAGCAGTGTTGTCGTACAGGGGTTGGGCAATCAGCCCCAGCATTTT. Complete variable domain (other parts from reference TRBV2 and TRBJ1-5): EPEVTQTPSHQVTQMGQEVILRCVPISNHLYFYWYRQILGQKVEFLVSFYNNEISEKSEIFDDQFSVERPDGSNFTLKIRSTKLEDSAMYFCASSVVVQGLGNQPQHFGDGTRLSIL.

J is TRBJ2-7 and V is TRBV29-1, with 11 nucleotides matching TRBD1. The length of the CDR3 is 15 residues. From germline, CDR1 is SQVTM and CDR2 ANQGSEA. After removal of 7 bases from V and 6 bases from J, the junction contained 14 bases not matched to a gene. Here the CDR3 DNA reads TGCAGCGGGTTGGGAGGTACCGGGACAGGGGGCGAGCAGTACTTC. Its protein is CSGLGGTGTGGEQYF.

This clone was seen a single time. V gene TRBV6-1 combines with J gene TRBJ2-7; 8 bases align to TRBD2. This CDR3 is built from 15 residues. The V gene end was trimmed by 7 bases and the J gene end by 0 bases; junction bases not matched to a gene: 8. CDR1 MNHNS and CDR2 SASEGT come from the germline V gene. CDR3 amino acids: CASILYSGVSYEQYF. DNA for the CDR3: TGTGCCAGCATTCTTTATAGCGGGGTCTCCTACGAGCAGTACTTC.

J is TRBJ1-1 and V is TRBV7-9; D is possibly TRBD1 (5 bases). The CDR3 has 17 residues. Germline CDR1 reads SEHNR; CDR2 reads FQNEAQ (reference sequence). Trimming left V 1 base short and J 0 bases short, with 15 bases between. The CDR3 nucleotides read TGTGCCAGCAGCTTAGGTCTGGGGCCCCGTTTGAACACTGAAGCTTTCTTT. Its protein is CASSLGLGPRLNTEAFF.

CDR3 DNA sequence: TGCGCCAGCAGCTTTCAGTACCAAGAGACCCAGTACTTC. Its translation: CASSFQYQETQYF. The chain links TRBV5-1 to TRBJ2-5; D remains ambiguous. The CDR3 length is 13 residues. Germline-derived CDR1 and CDR2 are SGHRS and YFSETQ. Trimming stripped 2 bases from V and 0 bases from J, with 5 bases between. Together with reference TRBV5-1 and TRBJ2-5, the CDR3 gives the full variable domain: KAGVTQTPRYLIKTRGQQVTLSCSPISGHRSVSWYQQTPGQGLQFLFEYFSETQRNKGNFPGRFSGRQFSNSRSEMNVSTLELGDSALYLCASSFQYQETQYFGPGTRLLVL.

The chain couples TRBV5-4 to TRBJ2-6; 8 nucleotides match TRBD1. Germline assignment: CDR1 SGHNT and CDR2 YYREEE (reference sequence). J lost 3 bases, V lost 4 bases, and 12 bases had no gene match. The CDR3 spans 18 residues. The CDR3 DNA reads as TGTGCCAGCAGCACAGCTCAGGGGGCGTTGGGTGGGGCCAACGTCCTGACTTTC. Protein sequence: CASSTAQGALGGANVLTF.

The chain links TRBV27 to TRBJ2-3; 7 nucleotides agree with TRBD2. Trimming removed 7 bases from V and 6 bases from J; junction bases left unmatched: 10. Germline V gene data show CDR1 as MNHEY and CDR2 as SMNVEV (reference sequence). This CDR3 is built from 14 residues. Here the CDR3 reads CASKARGMRDTQYF. In DNA form, the CDR3 reads TGTGCCAGCAAGGCGCGGGGGATGAGGGATACGCAGTATTTT.